These 14 T cell receptor beta chains were sequenced from one sample in a study of shared clonotypes between healthy human individuals. Positively selected for CCR7, the CD45RO-negative cells used as naive CD8 cells excluded terminally differentiated effector memory CD45RA+ cells. The repertoire was sequenced with immunoSEQ multiplex PCR; TCRdb's copy has only in-frame clones and lacks some. Of 800,000 or so clones listed, around 96% are singletons. Material for sequencing was naive CD8+ T cells sorted from blood. These receptors were collected from a man aged 30 to 39 in good health.

With regard to this clone: This sample also contains other DNA sequences that code for the same CDR3. The chain combines TRBV19 with TRBJ1-5; D uncertain. CDR1 is LNHDA and CDR2 is SQIVND in the germline V gene (reference sequence). V shed 4 bases and J shed 1 base, with 5 bases lying between them. The CDR3 contains 13 residues. The CDR3 DNA is TGTGCCAGTAGTACCCTGAGCAATCAGCCCCAGCATTTT. Its protein is CASSTLSNQPQHF.

This sequence joins TRBV29-1 and TRBJ2-5, with D hard to call. V was shortened by 4 bases and J by 4 bases, with 16 bases between the two germline ends. CDR3 length: 14 residues. The germline V gene has CDR1 SQVTM and CDR2 ANQGSEA. The CDR3 DNA sequence: TGCAGCGTTGTCCCTCTTGAGGCAGGAGAGACCCAGTACTTC. Protein: CSVVPLEAGETQYF.

In this sample, this clone turned up once. The V gene is TRBV6-1, the J gene TRBJ1-3; D gene unclear. Germline CDR1 and CDR2: MNHNS and SASEGT. Trimming shortened V by 4 bases and J by 0 bases, and 10 bases separated the two germline ends. CDR3 size: 15 residues. This CDR3 is CASSAVTYSGNTIYF. The CDR3 nucleotides are TGTGCCAGCAGTGCTGTAACCTACTCTGGAAACACCATATATTTT.

Here the CDR3 reads CASSVVGGSGETQYF. Here the CDR3 DNA reads TGTGCCAGCAGCGTAGTCGGCGGGAGCGGGGAGACCCAGTACTTC. The chain carries TRBV9 and TRBJ2-5, with 7 bases fitting TRBD2. Germline CDR1 is SGDLS and CDR2 is YYNGEE. The CDR3 is 15 residues long. With V trimmed by 0 bases and J by 5 bases, 7 bases remained unmatched.

The chain recombines TRBV28 with TRBJ2-7; 7 bases are shared with TRBD2. The CDR3 length is 14 residues. Germline V gene sequence: CDR1 MDHEN, CDR2 SYDVKM. V lost 1 base, J lost 3 bases, and 3 bases stayed unmatched. The CDR3 reads CASSLSAGVYEQYF. CDR3 nucleotide sequence: TGTGCCAGCAGTTTATCGGCGGGGGTCTACGAGCAGTACTTC.

The chain carries TRBV28 and TRBJ1-2; 10 positions match TRBD1. Germline-derived CDR1 and CDR2 are MDHEN and SYDVKM. The CDR3 is 13 residues long. The junction had 5 bases not matched to a gene; V was cut back by 7 bases and J by 6 bases. Written as DNA, the CDR3 is TGTGCCAGCAAGGGACAGGGGAAGGATGGCTACACCTTC. This sequence encodes CASKGQGKDGYTF.

This chain links TRBV28 with TRBJ2-1, with 9 positions matching TRBD2. The CDR3 contains 13 residues. Per germline, CDR1 MDHEN and CDR2 SYDVKM. V dropped 9 bases and J dropped 10; count of bases not matched to a gene: 10. In DNA, the CDR3 is TGTGCCAGTTCTGCGACTAGCGGAACCGAGCAGTTCTTC. Protein sequence: CASSATSGTEQFF. Variable domain in full (rest from reference TRBV28 and TRBJ2-1): DVKVTQSSRYLVKRTGEKVFLECVQDMDHENMFWYRQDPGLGLRLIYFSYDVKMKEKGDIPEGYSVSREKKERFSLILESASTNQTSMYLCASSATSGTEQFFGPGTRLTVL.

CDR3 sequence: CASSPGVTGQPQHF. The CDR3 DNA reads as TGTGCCAGCAGTCCGGGGGTTACGGGTCAGCCCCAGCATTTT. The gene calls are TRBV27 and TRBJ1-5; a weak D match, TRBD1 (5 bases). Trimming pared 5 bases from V and 6 bases from J, leaving 14 bases between. Per germline, CDR1 MNHEY and CDR2 SMNVEV (reference sequence). The CDR3 covers 14 residues.

The chain has TRBV7-9 and TRBJ2-7; D is possibly TRBD1 (6 bases). The CDR3 covers 13 residues. The V and J ends lost 5 bases and 3 bases respectively, with 11 bases between them. Per the germline V gene, CDR1 is SEHNR and CDR2 is FQNEAQ (reference sequence). CDR3 residues: CASSLRGNYEQYF. The CDR3 nucleotides are TGTGCCAGCAGCCTCAGGGGTAACTACGAGCAGTACTTC.

J is TRBJ2-2 and V is TRBV4-1; D is perhaps TRBD1 (5 bases). There are 14 residues in the CDR3. Trimming stripped 3 bases from V and 6 bases from J, with 11 bases between. CDR1 and CDR2 (germline): MGHRA, YSYEKL. The CDR3 DNA is TGCGCCAGCAGCCACCTACCGACAGCCGGGGAGCTGTTTTTT. Protein: CASSHLPTAGELFF.

The chain links TRBV7-9 to TRBJ2-3; perhaps TRBD1 as D (6 bases). Germline V gene data show CDR1 as SEHNR and CDR2 as FQNEAQ (reference sequence). The CDR3 covers 14 residues. Trimming shortened V by 1 base and J by 2 bases, and 7 bases separated the two germline ends. This CDR3 reads CASSLGDNTDTQYF. CDR3 in DNA: TGTGCCAGCAGCTTAGGGGACAACACAGATACGCAGTATTTT.

V and J are TRBV19 and TRBJ2-7, with 10 bases lining up with TRBD1. V dropped 7 bases and J dropped 0; count of bases not matched to a gene: 6. CDR1 and CDR2 (germline): LNHDA, SQIVND (reference sequence). The length of the CDR3 is 15 residues. CDR3 protein: CASTAGTGVSYEQYF. CDR3 bases: TGTGCCAGTACTGCCGGGACAGGGGTCTCCTACGAGCAGTACTTC.

Turning to this clone: Other DNA sequences of this sample code for an identical CDR3. The chain joins TRBV9 to TRBJ2-7; D gene ambiguous. CDR3 length: 12 residues. V shed 4 bases and J shed 3 bases, with 8 bases lying between them. Per the germline V gene, CDR1 is SGDLS and CDR2 is YYNGEE. In DNA, the CDR3 is TGTGCCAGCAGCCCTGGTGGCTACGAGCAGTACTTC. It translates to CASSPGGYEQYF.

As for this clone: Other DNA sequences in this sample translate to the same CDR3. V usage is TRBV4-1 and J usage is TRBJ1-1; D unresolved. The CDR3 is 13 amino acids. From germline, CDR1 is MGHRA and CDR2 YSYEKL. The ends were cut back, 0 bases at V and 7 bases at J, with 9 bases in the middle. Written as DNA, the CDR3 is TGCGCCAGCAGCCAAGAAGGCAGGATTGAAGCTTTCTTT. The encoded protein is CASSQEGRIEAFF.